This T cell receptor beta chain is drawn from a study of T cells after yellow fever vaccination. Study outcomes and limitations: A weaker secondary response peaked on day 5, the primary on day 15.

This clonotype was seen many times. What it binds is not known. The J segment lost 2 bases and the V segment lost 4 bases, leaving 6 bases of the junction unmatched. The CDR3 contains 15 residues. The germline V gene encodes CDR1 SGHDT and CDR2 YYEEEE. TCRdb re-called the 5' RACE reads with MiXCR, one entry per CDR3 protein. The sample consists of just under 600,000 distinct CDR3 sequences, roughly 12% of them appearing once. The TCR sequence derives from a man aged 25-40 years who received the YFV17D yellow fever vaccine. V and J are TRBV5-6 and TRBJ2-1, with TRBD1 matching 7 bases. The starting material was PBMCs, obtained on the day of the yellow fever booster vaccination. CDR3: CASSPSGTAYNEQFF. CDR3 coding DNA: TGTGCCAGCAGCCCTTCCGGGACAGCCTACAATGAGCAGTTCTTC.